These 22 T cell receptor beta chains came from one sample sequenced in a study of patients and donors after allogeneic stem cell transplantation. A single record per CDR3 protein comes from TCRdb applying MiXCR to the RT-PCR reads. The sample holds over 350,000 distinct CDR3 sequences, about a sixth seen once. The sequenced sample consisted of blood, either unsorted or a sorted T cell fraction (not recorded which). Receptor source: a human donor who was either an allogeneic HSCT recipient or a stem cell or donor lymphocyte infusion donor (not recorded which). It is not recorded whose cells these are; they may come from a transplant donor.

The chain combines TRBV19 with TRBJ2-7, with TRBD2 identical over 7 bases. The junction had 6 bases not matched to a gene; V was cut back by 4 bases and J by 3 bases. The CDR3 is 14 residues long. Germline V gene lookup returns CDR1 LNHDA and CDR2 SQIVND (reference sequence). DNA for the CDR3: TGTGCCAGTAGTACGGGAGGACTTCTCTACGAGCAGTACTTC. It yields the protein CASSTGGLLYEQYF. Complete variable domain (other parts from reference TRBV19 and TRBJ2-7): DGGITQSPKYLFRKEGQNVTLSCEQNLNHDAMYWYRQDPGQGLRLIYYSQIVNDFQKGDIAEGYSVSREKKESFPLTVTSAQKNPTAFYLCASSTGGLLYEQYFGPGTRLTVT.

This clonotype was picked up a small number of times. The V and J genes are TRBV27 and TRBJ2-5; the D is unclear. Trimming removed 3 bases from V and 5 bases from J, with 13 bases in between. Per germline, CDR1 MNHEY and CDR2 SMNVEV (reference sequence). The CDR3 has 14 residues. The CDR3 sequence: CASSLYRAAETQYF. Here the CDR3 DNA reads TGTGCCAGCAGTTTGTACCGGGCCGCCGAGACCCAGTACTTC.

This clonotype has only a few counts. This rearrangement joins TRBV7-8 to TRBJ2-7; D call uncertain. The CDR3 extends over 14 amino acids. Trimming stripped 1 base from V and 2 bases from J, with 9 bases between. Germline CDR1 is SGHVS and CDR2 is FQNEAQ. The CDR3, as DNA: TGTGCCAGCAGCTTAGATCACGGACCCTACGAGCAGTACTTC. It yields the protein CASSLDHGPYEQYF.

This chain uses TRBV11-3 with TRBJ2-1, with D unresolved. Trimming took 2 bases from V and 12 from J, leaving 14 bases between them. The CDR3 is made up of 13 amino acids. The V gene's germline CDR1 is SGHNT and CDR2 YENEEA. The CDR3 here is CASSLRPYLPQFF. CDR3 DNA sequence: TGTGCCAGCAGCTTACGGCCCTACCTTCCGCAGTTCTTC.

This clonotype was counted only a few times. J is TRBJ1-3 and V is TRBV7-9; D gene uncertain. The CDR3 length is 14 residues. V shed 1 base and J shed 3 bases, with 7 bases lying between them. From germline, CDR1 is SEHNR and CDR2 FQNEAQ (reference sequence). CDR3 residues: CASSLESLGNTIYF. CDR3 nucleotides: TGTGCCAGCAGCTTAGAAAGCCTTGGAAACACCATATATTTT.

This rearrangement joins TRBV12-3 or TRBV12-4 to TRBJ2-5, with D hard to call. This CDR3 comprises 12 residues. The V and J ends lost 6 bases and 3 bases respectively, with 8 bases between them. The CDR3 loop is CASSSLEETQYF. CDR3 nucleotide sequence: TGTGCCAGCAGCAGCTTGGAAGAGACCCAGTACTTC.

V gene TRBV4-1 combines with J gene TRBJ2-1; 10 positions match TRBD2. Germline V CDR1 and CDR2: MGHRA, YSYEKL. The CDR3 has 17 residues. Germline trimming cut 3 bases from V and 3 bases from J; bases unmatched to any gene: 8. The CDR3 is CASSQPIPSGSYNEQFF. The CDR3, as DNA: TGCGCCAGCAGCCAGCCGATTCCTAGCGGGAGCTACAATGAGCAGTTCTTC.

V is TRBV14 and J is TRBJ2-1; possible D gene TRBD2, 6 bases. Trimming stripped 2 bases from V and 3 bases from J, with 8 bases between. Germline lookup yields CDR1 SGHDN and CDR2 FVKESK. This CDR3 is 14 amino acids long. The CDR3 loop is CASSQWTNYNEQFF. Here the CDR3 DNA reads TGTGCCAGCAGCCAATGGACTAACTACAATGAGCAGTTCTTC.

The chain couples TRBV5-1 to TRBJ2-2; weak D call: TRBD2 (5 bases). The germline gives CDR1 SGHRS, CDR2 YFSETQ. The V gene lost 6 bases and the J gene lost 4 bases, with 16 bases spanning the gap. This CDR3 has 15 residues. As DNA, the CDR3 is TGCGCCAGCACAAAGTCTTCCGGGGTCACCGGGGAGCTGTTTTTT. This sequence encodes CASTKSSGVTGELFF.

The sample holds many counts of this clonotype. J is TRBJ2-6 and V is TRBV9; no definite D call. Trimming removed 0 bases at V and 1 base at J, with 11 bases between. Per the germline V gene, CDR1 is SGDLS and CDR2 is YYNGEE. CDR3 size: 17 residues. The CDR3 bases are TGTGCCAGCAGCGTAGGCCCCAGAACATCTGGGGCCAACGTCCTGACTTTC. Protein sequence: CASSVGPRTSGANVLTF.

The genes are TRBV18 and TRBJ2-1; D unclear. The CDR3 totals 15 residues. Germline CDR1 is KGHSH and CDR2 is LQKENI. With 3 bases removed from V and 9 bases from J, the gap between germline ends came to 18 bases. CDR3 bases: TGTGCCAGCTCACCGAACCTCATTATCGCTAGTGAGCAGTTCTTC. Its protein is CASSPNLIIASEQFF.

This clonotype was detected only a few times. The chain employs TRBV15 and TRBJ2-2; TRBD1 matches 9 bases. This CDR3 comprises 15 residues. With V trimmed by 6 bases and J by 4 bases, 6 bases remained unmatched. CDR1 and CDR2 (germline): LNHNV, YYDKDF (reference sequence). The CDR3 nucleotides are TGTGCCACCAGACAGGACAGGGGTGGCACCGGGGAGCTGTTTTTT. Its translation is CATRQDRGGTGELFF.

This clonotype showed up just a few times. The chain combines TRBV6-1 with TRBJ2-3; TRBD2 might be the D (5 bases). Germline V gives CDR1 MNHNS, CDR2 SASEGT. The CDR3 runs 15 residues. V was trimmed by 6 bases and J by 5 bases, leaving 18 bases between them. The CDR3 coding sequence is TGTGCCAGCAGCCGCCGGGTGCCACGGGGAGATACGCAGTATTTT. Protein: CASSRRVPRGDTQYF.

V and J are TRBV18 and TRBJ2-7; 7 nucleotides line up with TRBD2. This CDR3 is 16 amino acids long. CDR1 and CDR2 (germline): KGHSH, LQKENI. Trimming cost V 6 bases and J 5 bases; bases outside gene matches: 16. CDR3 DNA: TGTGCCAGCTCGGGAGGGGCTAGCAGGAGGATGAACGAGCAGTACTTC. As protein: CASSGGASRRMNEQYF.

The chain employs TRBV21-1 and TRBJ1-6; TRBD1 is taken as the D call from the table, unchecked against the DNA. TRBV21-1 is labeled a pseudogene. The CDR3 spans 18 residues. This CDR3 is CASSKKRPQGGRNSPLHF. CDR3 nucleotide sequence: TGTGCCAGCAGCAAAAAGCGCCCCCAGGGAGGTCGAAATTCACCCCTCCACTTT.

This clonotype was counted at least ten times. This chain uses TRBV12-3 or TRBV12-4 with TRBJ2-2; either TRBD1 or TRBD2 may supply D (5 bases each). The germline V and J ends were trimmed by 5 bases and 2 bases, with 12 bases remaining between them. This CDR3 contains 15 residues. This CDR3 is CASSTRDANTGELFF. Written as DNA, the CDR3 is TGTGCCAGCAGTACTCGGGACGCAAACACCGGGGAGCTGTTTTTT.

J is TRBJ2-1 and V is TRBV28; possible D gene TRBD2, 5 bases. The germline gives CDR1 MDHEN, CDR2 SYDVKM. Trimming removed 3 bases at V and 9 bases at J, with 12 bases between. This CDR3 spans 13 amino acids. DNA for the CDR3: TGTGCCAGCAGTTTTTCAGAGGGCAGTGAGCAGTTCTTC. Translating gives CASSFSEGSEQFF.

This clonotype has more than one count but fewer than ten. The V gene is TRBV7-9, the J gene TRBJ2-5; possibly TRBD1 for D (5 bases). V lost 0 bases and J 5 bases, leaving 13 bases between the germline ends. This CDR3 has 15 residues. Germline loops: CDR1 SEHNR, CDR2 FQNEAQ (reference sequence). The CDR3 region is CASSLAGEKGETQYF. CDR3 nucleotides: TGTGCCAGCAGCTTAGCGGGCGAAAAGGGGGAGACCCAGTACTTC. Using reference TRBV7-9 and TRBJ2-5 for the parts outside the CDR3, the full variable domain is DTGVSQNPRHKITKRGQNVTFRCDPISEHNRLYWYRQTLGQGPEFLTYFQNEAQLEKSRLLSDRFSAERPKGSFSTLEIQRTEQGDSAMYLCASSLAGEKGETQYFGPGTRLLVL.

The sample holds a few counts of this clonotype. The V call is TRBV9, the J call TRBJ2-7, with TRBD2 matching over 8 bases. The CDR3 is made up of 15 amino acids. With V trimmed by 4 bases and J by 5 bases, 11 bases remained unmatched. Per germline, CDR1 SGDLS and CDR2 YYNGEE. This CDR3 is CASSLGLAVSDEQYF. As DNA, the CDR3 is TGTGCCAGCAGCCTAGGACTAGCCGTCTCGGACGAGCAGTACTTC. Full variable domain (rest looked up from reference TRBV9 and TRBJ2-7): DSGVTQTPKHLITATGQRVTLRCSPRSGDLSVYWYQQSLDQGLQFLIQYYNGEERAKGNILERFSAQQFPDLHSELNLSSLELGDSALYFCASSLGLAVSDEQYFGPGTRLTVT.

V and J are TRBV3-1 and TRBJ1-1; no clear D. This CDR3 is built from 13 residues. Germline V gene lookup returns CDR1 LGHDT and CDR2 YNNKEL (reference sequence). Trimming left V 6 bases short and J 0 bases short, with 8 bases between. CDR3 sequence reads: CASRRRMNTEAFF. The CDR3 nucleotides read TGTGCCAGCAGGCGGAGAATGAACACTGAAGCTTTCTTT.

The table lists this clonotype with many counts. The V and J genes are TRBV5-1 and TRBJ1-1; D call uncertain. The CDR3 is 15 residues long. The V gene's germline CDR1 is SGHRS and CDR2 YFSETQ. Between the trimmed V and J ends, which lost 2 bases and 0 bases, there was a span of 11 bases. The CDR3 here is CASSFEGGMNTEAFF. The CDR3 DNA sequence: TGCGCCAGCAGCTTTGAGGGTGGCATGAACACTGAAGCTTTCTTT.

This clonotype was counted ten times or more. The chain employs TRBV20-1 and TRBJ2-1, with 10 positions matching TRBD2. The CDR3 loop spans 17 amino acids. Looked up from germline, CDR1 is DFQATT and CDR2 is SNEGSKA (reference sequence). The V and J ends lost 1 base and 4 bases, in that order; junction bases with no gene match: 10. The CDR3 loop reads CSARGAPGTSDYNEQFF. The CDR3, as DNA: TGCAGTGCTAGAGGGGCGCCCGGGACTAGCGATTACAATGAGCAGTTCTTC.